A single sample is the source of the 20 T cell receptor beta chains below, sequenced in a study of T cells in Graves' hyperthyroidism and ophthalmopathy. It was RNA transcripts that yielded the amplified TCR beta CDR3 regions. HTBI primers were the set used in a first-round RT-PCR of the TCR CDR3. MiXCR, applied by TCRdb to the multiplex PCR reads, yields one record per CDR3 protein. The sample comprises about half a million distinct CDR3 sequences, 20% to 25% of which are singletons, and less than 30% rests with the top ten. The sample taken for sequencing was blood. These receptor sequences come from a man aged 18 to 29 with Graves' hyperthyroidism.

This clonotype was counted at least ten times. The chain is built from TRBV19 and TRBJ2-7, with D perhaps matching TRBD1 or TRBD2 (5 bases each). The V and J ends lost 1 base and 6 bases respectively, with 16 bases between them. This CDR3 contains 15 residues. The V gene's germline CDR1 is LNHDA and CDR2 SQIVND (reference sequence). CDR3 bases: TGTGCCAGTAGTATAGGGGTGGGGACCGCCAGCGAGCAGTACTTC. It is translated as CASSIGVGTASEQYF.

This clonotype was found many times. The rearrangement joins TRBV15 to TRBJ2-7; D not certain. Germline loops: CDR1 LNHNV, CDR2 YYDKDF (reference sequence). V lost 5 bases to trimming and J lost 6 bases, with 17 bases between them. There are 14 residues in the CDR3. The CDR3 protein is CATSGSTTESEQYF. The CDR3 region has the DNA TGTGCCACCAGCGGTAGTACGACTGAGAGCGAGCAGTACTTC.

This clonotype was recorded many times. The chain has TRBV30 and TRBJ1-1; D remains ambiguous. Germline-derived CDR1 and CDR2 are GTSNPN and SVGIG (reference sequence). The germline V and J ends were trimmed by 0 bases and 0 bases, with 8 bases remaining between them. The CDR3 runs 14 residues. CDR3 nucleotide sequence: TGTGCCTGGAGTGTACGAGGTCTGAACACTGAAGCTTTCTTT. This translates into CAWSVRGLNTEAFF.

Details on this clonotype: One end of the junction varies from germline; a read error may be responsible. The rearrangement uses TRBV19 and TRBJ1-2; D remains unclear. Germline-derived CDR1 and CDR2 are LNHDA and SQIVND (reference sequence). This CDR3 spans 12 amino acids. CDR3 sequence (DNA): TGTGCCGGTAGTATATCGGGAGAAGGCTACACCTTC. Amino acids: CAGSISGEGYTF. Supplemented by reference TRBV19 and TRBJ1-2, the full variable domain reads DGGITQSPKYLFRKEGQNVTLSCEQNLNHDAMYWYRQDPGQGLRLIYYSQIVNDFQKGDIAEGYSVSREKKESFPLTVTSAQKNPTAFYLCAGSISGEGYTFGSGTRLTVV.

The sample holds many counts of this clonotype. The V and J genes are TRBV6-1 and TRBJ1-1; D not certain. Germline CDR1 MNHNS, CDR2 SASEGT. The CDR3 is 14 residues long. V was shortened by 7 bases and J by 3 bases, with 15 bases between the two germline ends. DNA for the CDR3: TGTGCCAGCAATACCGGGCCGTGGGACACTGAAGCTTTCTTT. Amino acid sequence: CASNTGPWDTEAFF.

The table lists this clonotype with many counts. This chain connects TRBV30 to TRBJ1-6; D is undetermined. Germline loops: CDR1 GTSNPN, CDR2 SVGIG (reference sequence). V gave up 4 bases and J gave up 10 bases, with 11 bases separating them. This CDR3 comprises 12 residues. CDR3 in DNA: TGTGCCTGGAAGACACGCGACTCACCCCTCCACTTT. It translates to CAWKTRDSPLHF.

This clonotype has ten or more counts. The genes are TRBV6-5 and TRBJ1-1; D is possibly TRBD1 (6 bases). Trimming left V 5 bases short and J 7 bases short, with 20 bases between. This CDR3 has 15 residues. Germline CDR1 and CDR2: MNHEY and SVGAGI. The CDR3 bases are TGTGCCAGCAGTACTAAACCGACAGGTTGGGGTGAAGCTTTCTTT. Translating gives CASSTKPTGWGEAFF.

The CDR3 region has the DNA TGTGCCAGCAGCGCCGACAGGGGGATCACCTACGAGCAGTACTTC. Translation gives CASSADRGITYEQYF. The rearrangement joins TRBV7-8 to TRBJ2-7; TRBD1 agrees at 9 bases. Germline trimming cut 5 bases from V and 2 bases from J; bases unmatched to any gene: 7. The germline gives CDR1 SGHVS, CDR2 FQNEAQ. The CDR3 is 15 residues long.

This clonotype was recorded a few times. The V and J genes are TRBV6-1 and TRBJ2-2; 7 bases align to TRBD2. J was trimmed by 3 bases and V by 8 bases; bases with no gene match: 6. Germline V gene sequence: CDR1 MNHNS, CDR2 SASEGT. CDR3 length: 14 amino acids. CDR3 DNA: TGTGCCAGCGATTGGGGGGGGGACACCGGGGAGCTGTTTTTT. It is translated as CASDWGGDTGELFF.

The table lists this clonotype with many counts. The chain links TRBV2 to TRBJ2-7; D not certain. Germline loops: CDR1 SNHLY, CDR2 FYNNEI. Trimming shortened V by 8 bases and J by 2 bases, and 10 bases separated the two germline ends. The CDR3 is 12 amino acids. The CDR3 sequence: CASGPDPYEQYF. In nucleotides, the CDR3 is TGTGCCAGCGGCCCAGACCCCTACGAGCAGTACTTC.

This clonotype has a count of ten or more. The chain has TRBV15 and TRBJ2-7, with D maybe TRBD2 (5 bases). This CDR3 has 13 amino acids. Germline CDR1 is LNHNV and CDR2 is YYDKDF (reference sequence). Between the trimmed V and J ends, which lost 5 bases and 5 bases, there was a span of 13 bases. The CDR3 DNA reads TGTGCCACCAGCCAGGTGGGAGTAGACGAGCAGTACTTC. Protein sequence: CATSQVGVDEQYF.

There are many counts of this clonotype. The chain recombines TRBV6-1 with TRBJ2-7; 7 bases map to TRBD2. CDR1 and CDR2 (germline): MNHNS, SASEGT. This CDR3 comprises 15 residues. V lost 2 bases and J lost 7; bases outside the gene matches: 11. The CDR3 is CASSESSGDRDEQYF. The CDR3 bases are TGTGCCAGCAGTGAATCGAGCGGGGACCGGGATGAGCAGTACTTC.

This clonotype was observed at least ten times. The chain employs TRBV7-8 and TRBJ2-5; D remains ambiguous. V was shortened by 5 bases and J by 5 bases, with 9 bases between the two germline ends. Germline V gene sequence: CDR1 SGHVS, CDR2 FQNEAQ. The CDR3 sequence is 12 residues long. The CDR3 loop is CASSTIGETQYF. The CDR3 nucleotides are TGTGCCAGCAGCACAATTGGGGAGACCCAGTACTTC.

This clonotype was recorded many times. The chain is built from TRBV11-2 and TRBJ2-7; 9 bases match TRBD1. V dropped 4 bases and J dropped 3; count of bases not matched to a gene: 7. Germline CDR1 and CDR2: SGHAT and FQNNGV. The CDR3 spans 15 residues. The DNA for the CDR3 is TGTGCCAGCAGCTCGGGGTTGACAGGGGGCTACGAGCAGTACTTC. Translating gives CASSSGLTGGYEQYF.

In its sample, this clonotype was seen many times. The chain joins TRBV30 to TRBJ2-6; TRBD2 agrees at 11 bases. Unmatched junction bases numbered 4, after V lost 3 bases and J lost 0 bases. This CDR3 contains 17 residues. Germline V gene data show CDR1 as GTSNPN and CDR2 as SVGIG (reference sequence). The CDR3 sequence: CAWRTLAGGSGANVLTF. The CDR3 nucleotides are TGTGCCTGGAGGACTCTAGCGGGGGGCTCTGGGGCCAACGTCCTGACTTTC.

This clonotype was recorded a few times. CDR3 loop: CSVEEGTENTGELFF. DNA for the CDR3: TGCAGCGTTGAAGAAGGGACAGAGAACACCGGGGAGCTGTTTTTT. J is TRBJ2-2 and V is TRBV29-1, with 7 bases fitting TRBD1. CDR3 length: 15 residues. V was clipped by 0 bases and J by 1 base; unmatched bases: 2. Germline loops: CDR1 SQVTM, CDR2 ANQGSEA.

This clonotype was detected many times. The genes are TRBV6-1 and TRBJ1-1; D possibly corresponds to TRBD1 (5 bases). V gave up 6 bases and J gave up 4 bases, with 12 bases separating them. There are 13 residues in the CDR3. In germline, CDR1 is MNHNS, CDR2 SASEGT. The CDR3 DNA reads TGTGCCAGCAGGGACCAGGGTACCACTGAAGCTTTCTTT. Its protein is CASRDQGTTEAFF.

This clonotype occurred a few times. This may be a read error: a much more frequent sequence differs by one nucleotide. The genes are TRBV2 and TRBJ2-7; no clear D gene. Germline V gene data show CDR1 as SNHLY and CDR2 as FYNNEI. V was pared by 3 bases and J by 3 bases, with 6 bases between. The CDR3 has 12 residues. In DNA, the CDR3 is TGTGCCAGCAGTGATATACGCTACGAGCAGTACTTC. This sequence encodes CASSDIRYEQYF.

This clonotype was seen repeatedly, ten times or more. The rearrangement links TRBV4-1 to TRBJ2-7; D is perhaps TRBD1 or TRBD2 (6 bases each). Per the germline V gene, CDR1 is MGHRA and CDR2 is YSYEKL. This CDR3 has 15 amino acids. V lost 0 bases and J lost 5, with 14 bases in between. The CDR3, as DNA: TGCGCCAGCAGCCAAGAATGGGGGGCTAAGCACGAGCAGTACTTC. Translated: CASSQEWGAKHEQYF.

Ten or more counts support this clonotype. The chain couples TRBV28 to TRBJ2-7, with D hard to call. The germline V gene has CDR1 MDHEN and CDR2 SYDVKM. Trimming took off 3 bases at V and 0 bases at J, with 12 bases between the two ends. The CDR3 is made up of 15 amino acids. The CDR3 nucleotides read TGTGCCAGCAGTTTCTCCTCGGCCGGCTCCTACGAGCAGTACTTC. Protein sequence: CASSFSSAGSYEQYF.